There are a few counts of the clone carrying this T cell receptor (beta chain). Its antigen is as yet unknown. A second PCR, run for roughly 7 to 11 cycles, used a sample-barcoded 5' primer plus a J-beta primer mix. TCRdb fed the 5' RACE reads into MiXCR, producing one record per CDR3 protein. The sample holds over a million distinct CDR3 sequences; less than 45% are singletons and the top ten take approximately 4.1%. Caucasian individuals from Russia who were healthy and aged about 6 to 95 acted as donors. A minimum of 6 million PBMCs was isolated per sample. These data come from a study of blood T cells in healthy people across ages. Study in general: Capture via template switching afforded approximately one barcoded beta molecule per two T cells.

With 6 bases clipped from V and 5 bases from J, the junction kept 6 bases outside the gene matches. Germline CDR1 MNHNY, CDR2 SVGAGI (reference sequence). This CDR3 has 14 amino acids. Broader study findings: Versus aged donors, long-lived donors had higher diversity and more naive CD4+ cells.

This chain connects TRBV6-6 to TRBJ2-3; 9 nucleotides align to TRBD1. The TCR was taken from a woman aged 18-35 years in good health. The specimen was blood. In nucleotides, the CDR3 is TGTGCCAGCAGCACAGGGGGCGCGGGAGATACGCAGTATTTT. Protein: CASSTGGAGDTQYF.